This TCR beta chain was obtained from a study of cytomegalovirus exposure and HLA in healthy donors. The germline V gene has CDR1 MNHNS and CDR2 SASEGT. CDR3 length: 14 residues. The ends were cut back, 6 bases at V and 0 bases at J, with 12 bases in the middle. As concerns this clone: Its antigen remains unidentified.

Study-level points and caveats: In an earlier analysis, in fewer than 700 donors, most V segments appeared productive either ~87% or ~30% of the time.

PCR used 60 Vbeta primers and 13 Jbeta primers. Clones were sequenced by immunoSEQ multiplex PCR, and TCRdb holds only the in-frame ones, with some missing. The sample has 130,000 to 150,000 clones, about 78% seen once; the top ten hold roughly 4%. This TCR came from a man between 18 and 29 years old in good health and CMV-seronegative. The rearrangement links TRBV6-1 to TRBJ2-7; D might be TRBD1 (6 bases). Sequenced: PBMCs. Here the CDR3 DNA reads TGTGCCAGCAGCTACAGGGCTAGCTCCTACGAGCAGTACTTC. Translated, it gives CASSYRASSYEQYF.